Each of the 6 T cell receptor beta chains below was sequenced from the same sample in a study of memory CD4+ T cells and cytomegalovirus serostatus. The sort gate was single viable CD3+CD4+CD8-CD45RO+ cells for memory CD4+ T cells. Produced via immunoSEQ multiplex PCR; TCRdb's table is partial and in-frame only. This table has 45,000 to 60,000 clones, around 74% appearing once. What was sequenced was memory CD4+ T cells from blood. The receptors stem from an adult in good health and CMV-seropositive.

DNA for the CDR3: TGTGCCAGCAGCTCCCACTGGGGAGCGGAAAACACCATATATTTT. This codes for CASSSHWGAENTIYF. The rearrangement uses TRBV7-2 and TRBJ1-3; D gene unclear. Germline CDR1 SGHTA, CDR2 FQGNSA. The CDR3 is 15 amino acids. The V and J ends lost 4 bases and 6 bases respectively, with 16 bases between them.

The chain joins TRBV5-1 to TRBJ2-7; TRBD1 aligns across 8 bases. The germline gives CDR1 SGHRS, CDR2 YFSETQ. The CDR3 is 14 amino acids. V trimming: 2 bases; J trimming: 2 bases; junction bases outside the gene matches: 3. The CDR3 region has the DNA TGCGCCAGCAGCTTTCAGGGGGCAACCTACGAGCAGTACTTC. The encoded protein is CASSFQGATYEQYF.

The J gene is TRBJ2-3, the V gene TRBV5-1; weak D call: TRBD1 (5 bases). The CDR3 is made up of 15 amino acids. Deletions cut 4 bases from V and 4 bases from J, with 16 bases between. The germline V gene encodes CDR1 SGHRS and CDR2 YFSETQ. The CDR3 DNA is TGCGCCAGCAGCCAGAGGCAGGGTGGGGCAGATACGCAGTATTTT. Translated: CASSQRQGGADTQYF. Filled out from reference TRBV5-1 and TRBJ2-3, the complete variable domain reads KAGVTQTPRYLIKTRGQQVTLSCSPISGHRSVSWYQQTPGQGLQFLFEYFSETQRNKGNFPGRFSGRQFSNSRSEMNVSTLELGDSALYLCASSQRQGGADTQYFGPGTRLTVL.

The CDR3 loop is CASSNGQGSETQYF. CDR3 nucleotides: TGCGCCAGCAGCAACGGACAGGGCTCAGAGACCCAGTACTTC. This sequence joins TRBV5-1 and TRBJ2-5; TRBD1 aligns across 8 bases. The CDR3 is 14 amino acids. Germline V CDR1 and CDR2: SGHRS, YFSETQ. Germline trimming cut 4 bases from V and 4 bases from J; bases unmatched to any gene: 6.

The chain links TRBV6-4 to TRBJ1-5; D is uncertain. CDR3 length: 13 amino acids. Trimming stripped 4 bases from V and 3 bases from J, with 7 bases between. Germline assignment: CDR1 MRHNA and CDR2 SNTAGT. Here the CDR3 reads CASSANANQPQHF. The CDR3, as DNA: TGTGCCAGCAGTGCCAACGCCAATCAGCCCCAGCATTTT.

The chain links TRBV7-2 to TRBJ2-7; D is undetermined. The CDR3 has 11 amino acids. CDR1 and CDR2 from the germline V gene are SGHTA and FQGNSA. With 5 bases removed from V and 4 bases from J, the gap between germline ends came to 6 bases. DNA for the CDR3: TGTGCCAGCAGCCAAATATACGAGCAGTACTTC. Translating gives CASSQIYEQYF.